This TCR beta chain was sequenced during a study of blood T cell repertoires in COVID-19. Study as a whole: Whether acute or convalescent, the COVID-19 samples came from the United States, Italy and Spain. In each case, the material was cDNA or gDNA derived from T cells, B-cell-depleted T cells, or PBMCs.

Trimming at V came to 3 bases and at J to 5 bases, leaving 3 bases not matched to a gene. The CDR3 is 15 residues long. Per germline, CDR1 LNHDA and CDR2 SQIVND (reference sequence). In the authors' workflow: From reference gene primer amplification, estimates of nucleated cell counts were derived. This table comes from immunoSEQ multiplex PCR, and its TCRdb copy is limited to in-frame clones, with some not included. V, J and clone size are taken as reported in that table, and D and trimming were inferred from the DNA itself. The sample has 200,000 to 250,000 clones, approximately 82% seen once. Sequenced sample: peripheral blood. The receptor was derived from a woman older than 75 with acute or convalescent COVID-19. The V call is TRBV19, the J call TRBJ1-5, with 11 bases identical to TRBD1. CDR3 residues: CASSMDRGRDQPQHF. CDR3 in DNA: TGTGCCAGTAGTATGGACAGGGGGCGGGATCAGCCCCAGCATTTT.